Listed here is a single T cell receptor (beta chain). The source of the sample is a study of monozygotic twins with inflammatory bowel disease. The CDR3 runs 18 residues. In germline, CDR1 is SGHVS, CDR2 FQNEAQ. Donors each contributed one blood sample measuring about 2.5 ml. Unsorted whole blood yielded the total RNA, with T cells left unselected. TCRdb re-analyzed the 5' RACE reads; it lists each CDR3 protein once, without DNA. This table lists about 300,000 distinct CDR3 sequences. Sequenced: blood. The sequence derives from a human donor with ulcerative colitis or Crohn's disease, or a healthy co-twin of an affected twin (not recorded which). The J gene is TRBJ2-2, the V gene TRBV7-8; the D gene TCRdb calls, TRBD2, cannot be checked with no DNA. The CDR3 loop reads CASSLVGSGGINTGELFF.